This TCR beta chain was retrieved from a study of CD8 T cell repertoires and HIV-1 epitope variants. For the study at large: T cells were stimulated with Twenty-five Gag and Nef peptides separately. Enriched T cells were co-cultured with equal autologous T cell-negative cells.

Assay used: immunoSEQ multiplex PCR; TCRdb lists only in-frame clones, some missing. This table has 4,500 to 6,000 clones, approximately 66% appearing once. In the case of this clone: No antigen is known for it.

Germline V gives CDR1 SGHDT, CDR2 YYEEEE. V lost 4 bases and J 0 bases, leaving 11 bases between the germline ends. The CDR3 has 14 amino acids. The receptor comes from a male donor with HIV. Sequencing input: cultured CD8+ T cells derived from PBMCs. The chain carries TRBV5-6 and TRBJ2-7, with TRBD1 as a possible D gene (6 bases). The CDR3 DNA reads TGTGCCAGCAGCCTACAGGGAATCTCCTACGAGCAGTACTTC. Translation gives CASSLQGISYEQYF.